Here is one TCR beta chain with its context. The junction shows a germline mismatch at one end, possibly a read error. The source of the sample is a study of blood T cells in healthy people across ages. Total RNA amounts of at least 5 micrograms were extracted per sample. A J-beta primer mix and a sample-barcoded 5' primer were used in a second PCR of roughly 7 to 12 cycles. A single record per CDR3 protein comes from TCRdb applying MiXCR to the 5' RACE reads. The sample holds under 1,000,000 distinct CDR3 sequences, 46% seen once. Germline V lookup: CDR1 SSHAT, CDR2 FNYEAQ (reference sequence). This CDR3 has 14 residues.

The receptor's source is a man older than 75 in good health. This sequence joins TRBV7-7 and TRBJ2-5; D possibly corresponds to TRBD1 (6 bases). Specimen: blood. The CDR3 sequence is CASSVNTGWETQYF. CDR3 coding DNA: TGTGCTAGCAGCGTAAACACAGGGTGGGAGACCCAGTACTTC.